A single sample is the source of the 13 T cell receptor beta chains below, sequenced in a study of T cells in Graves' hyperthyroidism and ophthalmopathy. The CDR3 regions of TCR beta were amplified from RNA transcripts. HTBI primers were employed in a first-round RT-PCR of the TCR CDR3. Each CDR3 protein gets one entry after TCRdb re-called the multiplex PCR reads with MiXCR. Altogether about 420,000 distinct CDR3 sequences are present, around 15% being singletons, with the ten largest covering 5.3%. Sequencing was done on a sample of blood. These receptors were obtained from a young woman with Graves' hyperthyroidism.

The chain couples TRBV19 to TRBJ2-1; TRBD2 might be the D (6 bases). CDR1 is LNHDA and CDR2 is SQIVND in the germline V gene (reference sequence). The CDR3 sequence is 16 residues long. Trimming pared 2 bases from V and 0 bases from J, leaving 11 bases between. The CDR3 DNA is TGTGCCAGTAGTATAAAGTTCGGGAGCTCCTACAATGAGCAGTTCTTC. Translating gives CASSIKFGSSYNEQFF.

The V and J genes are TRBV9 and TRBJ2-3, with 10 bases matching TRBD1. J gave up 5 bases and V 4 bases, and 13 bases lay outside the gene matches. CDR1 and CDR2 (germline): SGDLS, YYNGEE. The CDR3 loop spans 17 amino acids. For the CDR3, the DNA is TGTGCCAGCAGCTCAATGAAGAGGACAGGGGGGGTAGATACGCAGTATTTT. Translated, it gives CASSSMKRTGGVDTQYF.

Ten or more counts support this clonotype. The chain recombines TRBV27 with TRBJ2-2; 10 positions agree with TRBD2. In germline, CDR1 is MNHEY, CDR2 SMNVEV (reference sequence). Trimming cost V 6 bases and J 6 bases; bases outside gene matches: 10. This CDR3 is 16 amino acids long. This CDR3 is CASRDKLAGVPGELFF. The CDR3 nucleotides are TGTGCCAGCAGGGATAAGCTAGCGGGAGTACCCGGGGAGCTGTTTTTT.

The chain combines TRBV30 with TRBJ2-3; weak D call: TRBD2 (5 bases). This CDR3 is 13 amino acids long. V was pared by 2 bases and J by 6 bases, with 12 bases between. Germline V gene lookup returns CDR1 GTSNPN and CDR2 SVGIG (reference sequence). CDR3 nucleotides: TGTGCCTGGAGTAACGGGTGGAGGGATACGCAGTATTTT. Protein product: CAWSNGWRDTQYF.

The chain uses TRBV12-3 or TRBV12-4 and TRBJ1-2; 7 bases align to TRBD1. This CDR3 region has 15 residues. Trimming cost V 6 bases and J 6 bases; bases outside gene matches: 13. The CDR3 loop is CASSPLDRDGNGYTF. CDR3 coding DNA: TGTGCCAGCAGCCCCCTTGACAGGGATGGGAATGGCTACACCTTC.

This clonotype was detected only a few times. The V gene is TRBV30, the J gene TRBJ1-2; D gene ambiguous. The CDR3 length is 13 residues. V was shortened by 7 bases and J by 5 bases, with 17 bases between the two germline ends. Per germline, CDR1 GTSNPN and CDR2 SVGIG (reference sequence). The CDR3 protein is CASNWKGWYGYTF. CDR3 nucleotides: TGTGCCTCGAACTGGAAGGGTTGGTATGGCTACACCTTC.

This clonotype was seen at least ten times. The CDR3, as DNA: TGTGCCAGCAGCTTGGGGGGGGGAGTGGCAGATACGCAGTATTTT. It translates to CASSLGGGVADTQYF. The rearrangement uses TRBV5-4 and TRBJ2-3, with 7 bases aligning to TRBD2. The CDR3 totals 15 residues. The V segment lost 0 bases and the J segment 4 bases; nucleotides outside the gene matches: 5. The germline V gene has CDR1 SGHNT and CDR2 YYREEE (reference sequence).

This clonotype has a count of ten or more. This rearrangement joins TRBV12-3 or TRBV12-4 to TRBJ2-3; 8 bases are shared with TRBD2. Trimming at V came to 8 bases and at J to 5 bases, leaving 3 bases not matched to a gene. The CDR3 sequence is 12 residues long. The CDR3, as DNA: TGTGCCAGCCGGCTAGCGGGAGATACGCAGTATTTT. It yields the protein CASRLAGDTQYF.

This clonotype was found many times. The V gene is TRBV2, the J gene TRBJ2-1; 15 bases align to TRBD2. This CDR3 has 16 residues. J was trimmed by 12 bases and V by 4 bases; bases with no gene match: 10. Looked up from germline, CDR1 is SNHLY and CDR2 is FYNNEI. CDR3 amino acids: CASSASGTSGGHGQFF. The CDR3 nucleotides are TGTGCCAGCAGTGCGTCCGGGACTAGCGGGGGGCATGGGCAGTTCTTC.

This clonotype was picked up a small number of times. Since the CDR3 does not end with the conserved phenylalanine or tryptophan, this likely comes from a read error. V usage is TRBV29-1 and J usage is TRBJ2-7; 10 bases map to TRBD2. The germline gives CDR1 SQVTM, CDR2 ANQGSEA. The J segment lost 2 bases and the V segment lost 3 bases, leaving 7 bases of the junction unmatched. This CDR3 is 15 amino acids long. The CDR3 region is CSVEEPGLATYEQYL. Here the CDR3 DNA reads TGCAGCGTTGAGGAACCGGGACTAGCGACCTACGAGCAGTACCTC.

A note on this clonotype: A read error may produce the germline difference seen at one junction end. The chain has TRBV12-3 or TRBV12-4 and TRBJ2-5; TRBD2 aligns across 7 bases. The CDR3 extends over 16 amino acids. The CDR3 DNA reads TGTGCCACCAGTGATGAAAGCGGGGAGAGAAGAGAGACCCAGTACTTC. Translated: CATSDESGERRETQYF.

The chain joins TRBV28 to TRBJ2-7; possible D gene TRBD1, 6 bases. Per the germline V gene, CDR1 is MDHEN and CDR2 is SYDVKM. This CDR3 comprises 14 residues. Trimming took off 5 bases at V and 4 bases at J, with 15 bases between the two ends. CDR3 in DNA: TGTGCCAGCAGTCTGGACGGGGACATTTACGAGCAGTACTTC. This codes for CASSLDGDIYEQYF.

V is TRBV2 and J is TRBJ2-1, with TRBD2 identical over 14 bases. The CDR3 sequence is 15 residues long. The V gene end was trimmed by 11 bases and the J gene end by 9 bases; junction bases not matched to a gene: 12. CDR1 is SNHLY and CDR2 is FYNNEI in the germline V gene. The CDR3 spells CAGNPGLAGVTEQFF. CDR3 DNA sequence: TGTGCCGGTAACCCGGGACTAGCGGGAGTCACTGAGCAGTTCTTC. Based on the CDR3 plus reference TRBV2 and TRBJ2-1, the full variable domain is EPEVTQTPSHQVTQMGQEVILRCVPISNHLYFYWYRQILGQKVEFLVSFYNNEISEKSEIFDDQFSVERPDGSNFTLKIRSTKLEDSAMYFCAGNPGLAGVTEQFFGPGTRLTVL.